The 26 T cell receptor beta chains presented below share a single source sample, sequenced in a study of HIV-infected patients and healthy controls. TCRdb reprocessed the 5' RACE reads with MiXCR, giving one entry per CDR3 protein. The sample yields tens of thousands of distinct CDR3 sequences, around 21% seen once. The specimen sequenced was CD4+ T cells from blood. The receptors come from a human donor in good health.

This clonotype was found a few times. The chain is built from TRBV24-1 and TRBJ2-3; the D gene is possibly TRBD2 (6 bases). The CDR3 spans 13 residues. Germline V gives CDR1 KGHDR, CDR2 SFDVKD. V was trimmed by 7 bases and J by 1 base, leaving 8 bases between them. CDR3 in DNA: TGTGCCACCAGCCCGGGGGGCACAGATACGCAGTATTTT. It translates to CATSPGGTDTQYF.

At least ten counts were recorded for this clonotype. J is TRBJ2-5 and V is TRBV6-1, with 9 bases aligning to TRBD1. V trimming: 4 bases; J trimming: 2 bases; junction bases outside the gene matches: 5. The germline V gene encodes CDR1 MNHNS and CDR2 SASEGT. The CDR3 covers 15 residues. As DNA, the CDR3 is TGTGCCAGCAGTGCGCCGACAGGGGGGCAAGAGACCCAGTACTTC. The encoded protein is CASSAPTGGQETQYF.

This chain uses TRBV11-1 with TRBJ1-1; possible D gene TRBD1, 5 bases. This CDR3 comprises 14 residues. The V end lost 6 bases, the J end lost 1 base, and 12 bases lay between the germline ends. Germline CDR1 SGHAT, CDR2 FQDESV (reference sequence). The DNA for the CDR3 is TGTGCCAGCAGGACAGCCATACAGAACACTGAAGCTTTCTTT. Amino acids: CASRTAIQNTEAFF.

Ten or more counts support this clonotype. The V and J genes are TRBV9 and TRBJ2-1, with D perhaps TRBD2 (5 bases). The V gene lost 4 bases and the J gene lost 9 bases, with 20 bases spanning the gap. The CDR3 runs 15 residues. Germline lookup yields CDR1 SGDLS and CDR2 YYNGEE. CDR3 DNA: TGTGCCAGCAGCCCAACCTTAGTGGGAGATGGTGAGCAGTTCTTC. It translates to CASSPTLVGDGEQFF.

This clonotype was found many times. This chain uses TRBV29-1 with TRBJ1-1; tentatively, D is TRBD1 (6 bases). V lost 7 bases and J lost 1, with 13 bases in between. The CDR3 covers 13 residues. Germline lookup yields CDR1 SQVTM and CDR2 ANQGSEA. CDR3 in amino acids: CSARKQGNTEAFF. The CDR3 DNA reads TGCAGCGCGAGGAAACAGGGGAACACTGAAGCTTTCTTT.

The rearrangement uses TRBV6-6 and TRBJ1-1, with no clear D. The CDR3 sequence is 15 residues long. CDR1 and CDR2 from the germline V gene are MNHNY and SVGAGI (reference sequence). V dropped 0 bases and J dropped 0 bases, with 8 bases sitting between them. In nucleotides, the CDR3 is TGTGCCAGCAGTTACTCAAGGACTATGAACACTGAAGCTTTCTTT. Its translation: CASSYSRTMNTEAFF.

This clonotype was seen ten or more times. The V call is TRBV3-1, the J call TRBJ2-7; D gene uncertain. CDR3 length equals 14 residues. Germline CDR1 is LGHDT and CDR2 is YNNKEL (reference sequence). V was pared by 0 bases and J by 0 bases, with 6 bases between. In nucleotides, the CDR3 is TGTGCCAGCAGCCAAGAGCCCCGCTCCTACGAGCAGTACTTC. It translates to CASSQEPRSYEQYF.

This clonotype has more than one count but fewer than ten. CDR3 bases: TGTGCCAGCAGCCCCGCCGGGGCAGGGGGGCAGCCCCAGCATTTT. This encodes CASSPAGAGGQPQHF. The gene calls are TRBV6-2 or TRBV6-3 and TRBJ1-5; 7 nucleotides match TRBD1. Germline V gene data show CDR1 as MNHEY and CDR2 as SVGEGT. The CDR3 runs 15 residues. V trimming: 6 bases; J trimming: 7 bases; junction bases outside the gene matches: 12.

This clonotype occurred a few times. The CDR3 protein is CASSQGGTGLSGYGYTF. The CDR3 DNA follows: TGTGCCAGCAGCCAAGGGGGGACAGGTCTTTCCGGCTATGGCTACACCTTC. The genes are TRBV4-2 and TRBJ1-2; 8 nucleotides agree with TRBD1. Per germline, CDR1 LGHNA and CDR2 YNFKEQ. This CDR3 contains 17 residues. V shed 1 base, J shed 4 bases, and the junction held 11 bases outside the gene matches.

This clonotype occurred many times. The rearrangement uses TRBV21-1 and TRBJ2-2; TRBD1, the table's D call, was not compared with the DNA. TRBV21-1 is a recognized pseudogene. CDR3 length equals 15 residues. CDR3 region: CASSREQGWTGELFF. As DNA, the CDR3 is TGTGCCAGCAGCAGGGAACAGGGGTGGACCGGGGAGCTGTTTTTT.

This clonotype was seen a few times. V is TRBV3-1 and J is TRBJ2-7, with a weak D call TRBD2 (7 bases). The CDR3 contains 14 residues. Germline CDR1 is LGHDT and CDR2 is YNNKEL (reference sequence). Trimming took off 7 bases at V and 0 bases at J, with 13 bases between the two ends. The CDR3 sequence is CASTRGLSSYEQYF. The CDR3 DNA is TGTGCCAGCACCAGGGGACTAAGCTCCTACGAGCAGTACTTC.

This chain joins TRBV6-5 and TRBJ1-2, with 7 bases that match TRBD1. CDR3 length equals 11 residues. Germline V gene lookup returns CDR1 MNHEY and CDR2 SVGAGI. Trimming at V came to 10 bases and at J to 4 bases, leaving 3 bases not matched to a gene. CDR3 nucleotides: TGTGCCACCGGGACAGCCTATGGCTACACCTTC. This gives the protein CATGTAYGYTF.

The chain links TRBV27 to TRBJ2-5; 10 bases agree with TRBD2. Per the germline V gene, CDR1 is MNHEY and CDR2 is SMNVEV (reference sequence). This CDR3 has 14 residues. V trimming: 7 bases; J trimming: 7 bases; junction bases outside the gene matches: 9. CDR3 coding DNA: TGTGCCAGCACAATAGCGGGAGGCTCAGGGACCCAGTACTTC. Translating it yields CASTIAGGSGTQYF.

This clonotype was counted many times. The chain has TRBV7-9 and TRBJ1-2; the D is unclear. V was trimmed by 6 bases and J by 5 bases, leaving 19 bases between them. Germline V gives CDR1 SEHNR, CDR2 FQNEAQ (reference sequence). This CDR3 spans 15 amino acids. CDR3 sequence: CASRPTLRTEYGYTF. The CDR3 region has the DNA TGTGCCAGCAGGCCCACACTCAGGACGGAATATGGCTACACCTTC.

The chain has TRBV5-4 and TRBJ2-3; D may correspond to TRBD1 or TRBD2 (5 bases each). Trimming removed 1 base at V and 2 bases at J, with 14 bases between. The CDR3 spans 16 residues. Per the germline V gene, CDR1 is SGHNT and CDR2 is YYREEE (reference sequence). CDR3 amino acids: CASSLPGIGATDTQYF. In DNA form, the CDR3 reads TGTGCCAGCAGCTTGCCCGGGATTGGGGCCACAGATACGCAGTATTTT.

The V call is TRBV11-2, the J call TRBJ2-1, with 12 bases identical to TRBD2. V lost 5 bases, J lost 6 bases, and 11 bases stayed unmatched. CDR1 is SGHAT and CDR2 is FQNNGV in the germline V gene. The CDR3 is 17 amino acids. CDR3 residues: CASSPRTSGAHINEQFF. In DNA form, the CDR3 reads TGTGCCAGCAGCCCCAGGACTAGCGGGGCCCACATCAATGAGCAGTTCTTC.

This chain connects TRBV29-1 to TRBJ1-1, with 7 bases lining up with TRBD1. The J segment lost 2 bases and the V segment lost 6 bases, leaving 18 bases of the junction unmatched. The CDR3 covers 17 residues. Germline assignment: CDR1 SQVTM and CDR2 ANQGSEA. This CDR3 is CSVAVLLSSGGNTEAFF. Here the CDR3 DNA reads TGCAGCGTCGCCGTCCTCTTATCGTCAGGGGGTAACACTGAAGCTTTCTTT.

The chain links TRBV9 to TRBJ2-1; 10 bases map to TRBD2. In germline, CDR1 is SGDLS, CDR2 YYNGEE. CDR3 length: 16 residues. The ends lost 0 bases at V and 7 bases at J; junction bases unmatched: 7. CDR3 in amino acids: CASSVAAGGRWNEQFF. In nucleotides, the CDR3 is TGTGCCAGCAGCGTAGCAGCGGGGGGGCGGTGGAATGAGCAGTTCTTC.

This chain joins TRBV6-5 and TRBJ2-7; D remains ambiguous. The CDR3 sequence is 12 residues long. V gave up 5 bases and J gave up 3 bases, with 8 bases separating them. CDR1 MNHEY and CDR2 SVGAGI come from the germline V gene. CDR3 DNA: TGTGCCAGCAGTGGACGGTACTACGAGCAGTACTTC. This gives the protein CASSGRYYEQYF.

The genes are TRBV19 and TRBJ2-2, with 10 bases aligning to TRBD2. Trimming at V came to 5 bases and at J to 1 base, leaving 4 bases not matched to a gene. The CDR3 runs 16 residues. CDR1 is LNHDA and CDR2 is SQIVND in the germline V gene (reference sequence). In DNA, the CDR3 is TGTGCCAGTAGTCGTGGGACTAGCGTGAACACCGGGGAGCTGTTTTTT. Translation gives CASSRGTSVNTGELFF. Filled out from reference TRBV19 and TRBJ2-2, the complete variable domain reads DGGITQSPKYLFRKEGQNVTLSCEQNLNHDAMYWYRQDPGQGLRLIYYSQIVNDFQKGDIAEGYSVSREKKESFPLTVTSAQKNPTAFYLCASSRGTSVNTGELFFGEGSRLTVL.

This clonotype was seen only a few times. This chain connects TRBV19 to TRBJ2-3; 9 bases are shared with TRBD1. The CDR3 covers 15 residues. Unmatched junction bases numbered 7, after V lost 5 bases and J lost 4 bases. Germline loops: CDR1 LNHDA, CDR2 SQIVND (reference sequence). CDR3 DNA: TGTGCCAGTAGTTTTACAGGGGGCGTTTCAGATACGCAGTATTTT. This gives the protein CASSFTGGVSDTQYF.

The chain combines TRBV4-3 with TRBJ2-5, with TRBD1 matching 7 bases. J gave up 2 bases and V 1 base, and 7 bases lay outside the gene matches. Germline V gene data show CDR1 as LGHNA and CDR2 as YSLEER. The CDR3 length is 16 residues. CDR3 protein: CASSQGRGGLQETQYF. In DNA form, the CDR3 reads TGCGCCAGCAGCCAAGGCCGAGGGGGCTTGCAAGAGACCCAGTACTTC.

This clonotype was seen only once. This sequence joins TRBV6-2 or TRBV6-3 and TRBJ1-5, with 8 positions matching TRBD1. The CDR3 consists of 14 residues. Trimming cost V 6 bases and J 4 bases; bases outside gene matches: 5. Germline lookup yields CDR1 MNHEY and CDR2 SVGEGT. The CDR3, as DNA: TGTGCCAGCAGCAGGACAGGGACGAATCAGCCCCAGCATTTT. This codes for CASSRTGTNQPQHF.

This clonotype has a count of ten or more. V usage is TRBV9 and J usage is TRBJ2-3; no firm D call. The CDR3 consists of 12 residues. The germline V gene has CDR1 SGDLS and CDR2 YYNGEE. The V end was cut by 0 bases, the J end by 5 bases, with 4 bases between. The CDR3 sequence is CASSVDQDTQYF. CDR3 nucleotides: TGTGCCAGCAGCGTAGACCAAGATACGCAGTATTTT.

The chain couples TRBV3-1 to TRBJ2-4; D call uncertain. V was trimmed by 0 bases and J by 12 bases, leaving 12 bases between them. The CDR3 is 13 residues long. Germline V gene data show CDR1 as LGHDT and CDR2 as YNNKEL (reference sequence). DNA of the CDR3: TGTGCCAGCAGCCAAGATACGACAACTTCTCAGTACTTC. It encodes CASSQDTTTSQYF.

This clonotype was picked up a small number of times. The chain links TRBV20-1 to TRBJ2-7, with 8 nucleotides matching TRBD1. The CDR3 runs to 12 residues. Germline assignment: CDR1 DFQATT and CDR2 SNEGSKA (reference sequence). V shed 4 bases, J shed 4 bases, and the junction held 3 bases outside the gene matches. CDR3 protein: CSATGQGYEQYF. The CDR3 DNA reads TGCAGTGCTACCGGACAGGGATACGAGCAGTACTTC.